These 32 T cell receptor beta chains were sequenced from one sample in a study of blood T cell repertoires in COVID-19. Only in-frame clones appear in the TCRdb table, and some are missing; sequencing was by immunoSEQ multiplex PCR. The repertoire has fewer than 65,000 clones, 75% to 90% of them found once; the top ten carry approximately 5%. Material for sequencing was peripheral blood. Source of these receptors: a human donor in a cohort sampled during active COVID-19.

The chain carries TRBV28 and TRBJ2-7, with TRBD1 identical over 11 bases. The CDR3 extends over 16 amino acids. The ends lost 7 bases at V and 0 bases at J; junction bases unmatched: 8. The germline V gene encodes CDR1 MDHEN and CDR2 SYDVKM. For the CDR3, the DNA is TGTGCCAGCAATATTGCCGGGACAGGGGGCTCCTACGAGCAGTACTTC. Translation gives CASNIAGTGGSYEQYF.

The V and J genes are TRBV5-1 and TRBJ2-1, with TRBD2 matching over 16 bases. CDR3 length: 17 residues. Germline loops: CDR1 SGHRS, CDR2 YFSETQ. J lost 7 bases, V lost 7 bases, and 11 bases had no gene match. The CDR3: CASRGLAGGRGPNEQFF. The CDR3 bases are TGCGCCAGCCGGGGACTAGCGGGGGGGCGAGGTCCAAATGAGCAGTTCTTC.

The chain carries TRBV2 and TRBJ1-1, with TRBD1 as a possible D gene (6 bases). CDR3 length equals 13 residues. Trimming pared 6 bases from V and 1 base from J, leaving 9 bases between. The germline V gene has CDR1 SNHLY and CDR2 FYNNEI. The CDR3 sequence is CASSKGGNTEAFF. CDR3 DNA sequence: TGTGCCAGCAGCAAAGGGGGGAACACTGAAGCTTTCTTT.

This clone was picked up one time. The genes are TRBV10-3 and TRBJ1-5, with D perhaps TRBD1 (5 bases). The germline V and J ends were trimmed by 7 bases and 4 bases, with 14 bases remaining between them. Germline lookup yields CDR1 ENHRY and CDR2 SYGVKD. CDR3 length: 14 residues. The CDR3 loop reads CAIKPTGDNQPQHF. The CDR3 coding sequence is TGTGCCATCAAACCCACAGGCGATAATCAGCCCCAGCATTTT.

This sequence joins TRBV9 and TRBJ1-6, with D possibly being TRBD1 (6 bases). V was shortened by 4 bases and J by 5 bases, with 10 bases between the two germline ends. Germline CDR1 is SGDLS and CDR2 is YYNGEE. This CDR3 comprises 14 residues. The CDR3: CASSIRQDNSPLHF. As DNA, the CDR3 is TGTGCCAGCAGCATTAGACAGGATAATTCACCCCTCCACTTT.

CDR3 amino acids: CASSLVGTSGGLYNEQFF. CDR3 DNA: TGTGCCAGCAGCTTGGTGGGCACTAGCGGGGGGCTATACAATGAGCAGTTCTTC. This chain links TRBV5-4 with TRBJ2-1; TRBD2 matches at 12 bases. Germline CDR1 and CDR2: SGHNT and YYREEE (reference sequence). V was pared by 0 bases and J by 4 bases, with 8 bases of the junction left unmatched. The CDR3 is 18 amino acids.

This chain uses TRBV4-2 with TRBJ2-7; D possibly corresponds to TRBD2 (5 bases). Between the trimmed V and J ends, which lost 4 bases and 0 bases, there was a span of 13 bases. CDR1 and CDR2 (germline): LGHNA, YNFKEQ. The CDR3 runs to 15 residues. CDR3 DNA: TGTGCCAGCAGCCTTAGTGCGGGCCTCTCCTACGAGCAGTACTTC. Amino acids: CASSLSAGLSYEQYF.

The chain has TRBV27 and TRBJ1-6; 8 nucleotides line up with TRBD1. This CDR3 contains 15 residues. Germline values: CDR1 MNHEY, CDR2 SMNVEV (reference sequence). Losses at the gene ends were 3 bases for V and 7 bases for J; bases not matched to a gene: 5. The CDR3 here is CASSFGQGSNSPLHF. The CDR3 DNA is TGTGCCAGCAGTTTCGGACAGGGCAGCAATTCACCCCTCCACTTT.

The chain is built from TRBV6-5 and TRBJ1-2; 7 bases agree with TRBD1. Germline values: CDR1 MNHEY, CDR2 SVGAGI. The trim removed 6 bases at V and 8 bases at J, leaving 12 bases unmatched. CDR3 length equals 14 residues. CDR3 loop: CASSLDRVDGGYTF. The DNA of the CDR3 is TGTGCCAGCAGCCTTGACAGGGTGGACGGCGGCTACACCTTC.

This clone is a singleton in its sample. The gene calls are TRBV28 and TRBJ2-3; D is perhaps TRBD1 (7 bases). Germline V gene data show CDR1 as MDHEN and CDR2 as SYDVKM. The V gene lost 10 bases and the J gene lost 4 bases, with 18 bases spanning the gap. The CDR3 consists of 14 residues. In DNA, the CDR3 is TGTGCCACCGTCAGGGGGGCCAGGGCAGATACGCAGTATTTT. It specifies CATVRGARADTQYF.

The V call is TRBV27, the J call TRBJ1-1, with 7 bases lining up with TRBD1. CDR1 and CDR2 (germline): MNHEY, SMNVEV (reference sequence). The CDR3 is 11 residues long. After removal of 6 bases from V and 8 bases from J, the junction contained 3 bases not matched to a gene. The DNA for the CDR3 is TGTGCCAGCAGCGAGGGGGCCGAAGCTTTCTTT. It encodes CASSEGAEAFF.

This clone has a handful of counts. This chain uses TRBV11-2 with TRBJ1-5; tentatively, D is TRBD1 (5 bases). Trimming left V 0 bases short and J 7 bases short, with 7 bases between. Germline V gives CDR1 SGHAT, CDR2 FQNNGV. The CDR3 runs to 13 residues. The CDR3 sequence: CASSLDGGQPQHF. Written as DNA, the CDR3 is TGTGCCAGCAGCTTAGATGGGGGGCAGCCCCAGCATTTT. The full variable domain, its missing parts supplied by reference TRBV11-2 and TRBJ1-5, is EAGVAQSPRYKIIEKRQSVAFWCNPISGHATLYWYQQILGQGPKLLIQFQNNGVVDDSQLPKDRFSAERLKGVDSTLKIQPAKLEDSAVYLCASSLDGGQPQHFGDGTRLSIL.

Details on this clone: The sample carries other DNA sequences with the same CDR3. This rearrangement joins TRBV5-6 to TRBJ1-6; 9 bases are a match to TRBD1. Germline CDR1 and CDR2: SGHDT and YYEEEE. The CDR3 extends over 14 amino acids. The J segment lost 8 bases and the V segment lost 0 bases, leaving 0 bases of the junction unmatched. Written as DNA, the CDR3 is TGTGCCAGCAGCTTGGGACAGGGGGATTCACCCCTCCACTTT. It codes for CASSLGQGDSPLHF.

The chain employs TRBV5-1 and TRBJ1-1; 8 bases match TRBD1. The CDR3 runs 13 residues. Germline V gene sequence: CDR1 SGHRS, CDR2 YFSETQ. Trimming at V came to 6 bases and at J to 4 bases, leaving 5 bases not matched to a gene. CDR3 sequence reads: CASIYDRGTEAFF. The CDR3 nucleotides are TGCGCCAGCATATATGACAGGGGCACTGAAGCTTTCTTT.

This clone was seen only a few times. As DNA, the CDR3 is TGTGCCAGCTCACATACGACAGGGACTAGTCAGCCCCAGCATTTT. Its protein product is CASSHTTGTSQPQHF. The rearrangement links TRBV18 to TRBJ1-5; 7 nucleotides match TRBD1. CDR3 length equals 15 residues. CDR1 is KGHSH, CDR2 LQKENI, per germline. V lost 4 bases, J lost 6 bases, and 9 bases stayed unmatched.

This chain connects TRBV5-4 to TRBJ2-1; 7 bases align to TRBD1. J gave up 8 bases and V 0 bases, and 2 bases lay outside the gene matches. CDR1 is SGHNT and CDR2 is YYREEE in the germline V gene (reference sequence). The CDR3 length is 13 residues. In DNA, the CDR3 is TGTGCCAGCAGCTTGGGAGGGGGCGATGAGCAGTTCTTC. Its protein product is CASSLGGGDEQFF. The whole variable domain, filled in from reference TRBV5-4 and TRBJ2-1, reads ETGVTQSPTHLIKTRGQQVTLRCSSQSGHNTVSWYQQALGQGPQFIFQYYREEENGRGNFPPRFSGLQFPNYSSELNVNALELDDSALYLCASSLGGGDEQFFGPGTRLTVL.

The rearrangement links TRBV3-1 (or the pseudogene TRBV3-2) to TRBJ1-3, with TRBD1 matching over 8 bases. The germline gives CDR1 LGHDT, CDR2 YNNKEL (reference sequence). V was clipped by 4 bases and J by 4 bases; unmatched bases: 3. This CDR3 spans 14 amino acids. The CDR3 DNA is TGTGCCAGCAGCCGAACAGGGGGAGGAAACACCATATATTTT. Residues: CASSRTGGGNTIYF.

V gene TRBV12-3 or TRBV12-4 combines with J gene TRBJ2-7; D may be TRBD2 (6 bases). CDR3 length: 13 residues. V lost 3 bases and J 7 bases, leaving 13 bases between the germline ends. The CDR3 DNA is TGTGCCAGCAGTTTGAATCGGGGGTGGGAGCAGTACTTC. It specifies CASSLNRGWEQYF.

This clone was found many times. The rearrangement uses TRBV5-1 and TRBJ1-5; possibly TRBD1 for D (6 bases). Germline CDR1 reads SGHRS; CDR2 reads YFSETQ. This CDR3 is 15 amino acids long. V was pared by 4 bases and J by 4 bases, with 15 bases between. The CDR3 nucleotides are TGCGCCAGCAGCCCGGACGGGGGGCCTAATCAGCCCCAGCATTTT. Translated: CASSPDGGPNQPQHF.

The rearrangement links TRBV7-2 to TRBJ2-1, with TRBD1 identical over 8 bases. Germline V CDR1 and CDR2: SGHTA, FQGNSA. J lost 11 bases, V lost 5 bases, and 5 bases had no gene match. This CDR3 is built from 12 residues. In DNA form, the CDR3 reads TGTGCCAGCAGCACTCGGACAGGGAAGCAGTTCTTC. Residues: CASSTRTGKQFF.

This clone was seen a handful of times. The chain uses TRBV5-4 and TRBJ1-2; D is unresolved. Germline V gene lookup returns CDR1 SGHNT and CDR2 YYREEE (reference sequence). The ends were cut back, 4 bases at V and 0 bases at J, with 13 bases in the middle. The CDR3 covers 15 residues. The CDR3 sequence: CASSRETYSNYGYTF. CDR3 coding DNA: TGTGCCAGCAGCCGGGAAACCTATTCTAACTATGGCTACACCTTC.

The rearrangement uses TRBV19 and TRBJ2-1, with 7 bases fitting TRBD1. The CDR3 loop spans 15 amino acids. After removal of 6 bases from V and 2 bases from J, the junction contained 7 bases not matched to a gene. The V gene's germline CDR1 is LNHDA and CDR2 SQIVND (reference sequence). The CDR3 DNA sequence: TGTGCCAGTAGCTACAGGGGCCCAGCCTACAATGAGCAGTTCTTC. Translated: CASSYRGPAYNEQFF.

The chain joins TRBV28 to TRBJ1-1; TRBD1 matches 9 bases. V shed 5 bases, J shed 0 bases, and the junction held 7 bases outside the gene matches. The CDR3 sequence is 16 residues long. Germline V gene data show CDR1 as MDHEN and CDR2 as SYDVKM. The CDR3 loop reads CASSPSGQGMNTEAFF. In DNA form, the CDR3 reads TGTGCCAGCAGTCCTTCCGGACAGGGGATGAACACTGAAGCTTTCTTT.

This clone appeared once. The CDR3 reads CASSDGGAYNEQFF. The DNA for the CDR3 is TGTGCCAGCAGTGACGGGGGGGCCTACAATGAGCAGTTCTTC. The V call is TRBV6-4, the J call TRBJ2-1; 7 bases line up with TRBD2. The V gene's germline CDR1 is MRHNA and CDR2 SNTAGT. The CDR3 loop spans 14 amino acids. V shed 2 bases, J shed 2 bases, and the junction held 0 bases outside the gene matches.

CDR3 protein: CASTAGTGSLEAFF. The CDR3 DNA reads TGCGCCAGCACCGCCGGGACAGGCTCGCTTGAAGCTTTCTTT. V usage is TRBV5-1 and J usage is TRBJ1-1; 8 nucleotides agree with TRBD1. V shed 6 bases, J shed 7 bases, and the junction held 11 bases outside the gene matches. Germline lookup yields CDR1 SGHRS and CDR2 YFSETQ. This CDR3 comprises 14 residues.

V is TRBV19 and J is TRBJ2-6; no clear D. Deletions cut 5 bases from V and 0 bases from J, with 8 bases between. Germline CDR1 reads LNHDA; CDR2 reads SQIVND (reference sequence). The CDR3 has 15 residues. CDR3 sequence (DNA): TGTGCCAGTAGTTCCCGTTCCTCTGGGGCCAACGTCCTGACTTTC. Protein sequence: CASSSRSSGANVLTF.

This clone was found a few times. V usage is TRBV10-1 and J usage is TRBJ2-7; 10 bases are a match to TRBD1. The V gene's germline CDR1 is WNHNN and CDR2 SYGVQD (reference sequence). The CDR3 length is 14 residues. V lost 5 bases, J lost 2 bases, and 3 bases stayed unmatched. The CDR3 DNA reads TGCGCCAGCAGTACCGGGACAGGGGCCTACGAGCAGTACTTC. Translation gives CASSTGTGAYEQYF.

The chain employs TRBV7-8 and TRBJ2-5; TRBD2 agrees at 10 bases. The V and J ends lost 5 bases and 7 bases, in that order; junction bases with no gene match: 16. Per the germline V gene, CDR1 is SGHVS and CDR2 is FQNEAQ. This CDR3 is built from 17 residues. The CDR3 loop is CASSTASGGKREGTQYF. In nucleotides, the CDR3 is TGTGCCAGCAGCACTGCTAGCGGGGGAAAACGAGAAGGGACCCAGTACTTC. Filled out from reference TRBV7-8 and TRBJ2-5, the complete variable domain reads GAGVSQSPRYKVAKRGQDVALRCDPISGHVSLFWYQQALGQGPEFLTYFQNEAQLDKSGLPSDRFFAERPEGSVSTLKIQRTQQEDSAVYLCASSTASGGKREGTQYFGPGTRLLVL.

The CDR3 loop is CASSLGTGVAKNIQYF. In nucleotides, the CDR3 is TGTGCCAGCAGTTTAGGGACAGGGGTAGCCAAAAACATTCAGTACTTC. The chain joins TRBV28 to TRBJ2-4; 10 bases map to TRBD1. CDR1 is MDHEN and CDR2 is SYDVKM in the germline V gene. Trimming at V came to 2 bases and at J to 0 bases, leaving 1 base not matched to a gene. The CDR3 consists of 16 residues.

This CDR3 reads CASSQGEVAGGSNEQFF. CDR3 DNA: TGTGCCAGCAGCCAAGGGGAGGTAGCGGGAGGTTCCAATGAGCAGTTCTTC. The V call is TRBV4-2, the J call TRBJ2-1, with 10 bases that match TRBD2. The ends lost 1 base at V and 6 bases at J; junction bases unmatched: 9. The CDR3 is 17 amino acids. Germline assignment: CDR1 LGHNA and CDR2 YNFKEQ.

The chain joins TRBV19 to TRBJ2-1; 8 nucleotides line up with TRBD2. The V gene end was trimmed by 6 bases and the J gene end by 2 bases; junction bases not matched to a gene: 6. The CDR3 totals 15 residues. CDR1 and CDR2 (germline): LNHDA, SQIVND (reference sequence). The CDR3 region has the DNA TGTGCCAGTAGAAATCGGGGGGGGACCTACAATGAGCAGTTCTTC. Encoded protein: CASRNRGGTYNEQFF.

The CDR3 spells CASSVLASTKSGYTF. The CDR3 DNA sequence: TGTGCCAGCAGTGTTTTGGCAAGTACTAAGAGTGGCTACACCTTC. The chain uses TRBV2 and TRBJ1-2; D gene uncertain. V gave up 4 bases and J gave up 7 bases, with 19 bases separating them. Per the germline V gene, CDR1 is SNHLY and CDR2 is FYNNEI. CDR3 length: 15 amino acids.